Following are 8 T cell receptor beta chains from one sample sequenced in a study of beta chain features in type 1 diabetes. Study conclusions and caveats: In every one of the four CD4+ subsets, TCRB CDR3s were moderately but significantly shorter in Type 1 diabetes patients.

No antigen is known for these receptors. Reverse transcription of all isolated RNA meant that expressed TCRB transcripts were sequenced. Sequencing was performed with immunoSEQ multiplex PCR; in TCRdb, only in-frame clones are kept and a portion is missing. The sample yields over 200,000 clones, approximately 10% seen once. Sequenced: naive CD4+ T cells from blood. These receptors were taken from a young man with type 1 diabetes.

The chain is built from TRBV15 and TRBJ2-3; 9 nucleotides agree with TRBD2. Germline V CDR1 and CDR2: LNHNV, YYDKDF (reference sequence). Germline trimming cut 0 bases from V and 0 bases from J; bases unmatched to any gene: 7. The CDR3 runs to 18 residues. The CDR3 is CATSRDSGLATSTDTQYF. CDR3 sequence (DNA): TGTGCCACCAGCAGAGATAGCGGACTAGCGACGAGCACAGATACGCAGTATTTT.

This clone was seen a few times. The chain combines TRBV2 with TRBJ2-7, with D unresolved. Germline V gene lookup returns CDR1 SNHLY and CDR2 FYNNEI. The CDR3 runs to 13 residues. The ends were cut back, 8 bases at V and 7 bases at J, with 18 bases in the middle. CDR3 bases: TGTGCCAGCCGGAGTCGTACCCTACGGGAGCAGTACTTC. Encoded protein: CASRSRTLREQYF.

The rearrangement links TRBV18 to TRBJ2-7, with 11 nucleotides matching TRBD1. Trimming cost V 6 bases and J 3 bases; bases outside gene matches: 7. Germline V lookup: CDR1 KGHSH, CDR2 LQKENI. This CDR3 has 15 residues. The CDR3 spells CASSVGQGEFYEQYF. The DNA for the CDR3 is TGTGCCAGCTCGGTGGGACAGGGGGAATTCTACGAGCAGTACTTC.

The CDR3 DNA is TGTGCCAGCAGCGTAGTTGGCGGATCTAGCACAGATACGCAGTATTTT. Its translation is CASSVVGGSSTDTQYF. The chain has TRBV9 and TRBJ2-3, with D uncertain. Germline-derived CDR1 and CDR2 are SGDLS and YYNGEE. This CDR3 has 16 residues. The V end was cut by 0 bases, the J end by 0 bases, with 11 bases between.

The chain couples TRBV28 to TRBJ1-4; D remains ambiguous. The CDR3 runs 11 residues. Germline values: CDR1 MDHEN, CDR2 SYDVKM. V dropped 8 bases and J dropped 1 base, with 2 bases sitting between them. In nucleotides, the CDR3 is TGTGCCAGCCTAACTAATGAAAAACTGTTTTTT. This sequence encodes CASLTNEKLFF.

In this sample, this clone turned up a few times. The chain combines TRBV29-1 with TRBJ2-2; 9 bases are a match to TRBD2. The CDR3 has 17 amino acids. V shed 3 bases, J shed 0 bases, and the junction held 8 bases outside the gene matches. Germline V gives CDR1 SQVTM, CDR2 ANQGSEA. CDR3 residues: CSVDIPSGAANTGELFF. CDR3 nucleotides: TGCAGCGTTGACATCCCTAGCGGGGCGGCGAACACCGGGGAGCTGTTTTTT.

J is TRBJ2-3 and V is TRBV29-1, with TRBD2 identical over 7 bases. This CDR3 has 12 residues. Germline loops: CDR1 SQVTM, CDR2 ANQGSEA. J gave up 6 bases and V 6 bases, and 6 bases lay outside the gene matches. The CDR3 coding sequence is TGCAGCGTCTCCCGGCGGGGGGATACGCAGTATTTT. As protein: CSVSRRGDTQYF.

V and J are TRBV2 and TRBJ2-7; the D gene is possibly TRBD1 (5 bases). V lost 3 bases and J 2 bases, leaving 8 bases between the germline ends. Germline V lookup: CDR1 SNHLY, CDR2 FYNNEI. CDR3 length equals 13 residues. The CDR3 coding sequence is TGTGCCAGCAGTGATAGGGGCCCCTACGAGCAGTACTTC. It specifies CASSDRGPYEQYF.